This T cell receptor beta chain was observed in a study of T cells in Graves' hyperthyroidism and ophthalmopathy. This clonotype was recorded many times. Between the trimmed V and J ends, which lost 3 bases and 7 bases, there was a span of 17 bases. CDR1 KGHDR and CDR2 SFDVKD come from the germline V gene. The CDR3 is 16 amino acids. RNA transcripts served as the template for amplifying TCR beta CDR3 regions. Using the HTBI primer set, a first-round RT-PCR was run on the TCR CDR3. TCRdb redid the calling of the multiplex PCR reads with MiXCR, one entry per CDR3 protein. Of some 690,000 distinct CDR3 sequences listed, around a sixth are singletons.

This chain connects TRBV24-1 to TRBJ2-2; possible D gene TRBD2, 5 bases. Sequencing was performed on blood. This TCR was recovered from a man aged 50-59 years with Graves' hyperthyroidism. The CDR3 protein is CATSDPRDWSGGELFF. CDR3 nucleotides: TGTGCCACCAGTGATCCCCGGGATTGGAGCGGCGGGGAGCTGTTTTTT.